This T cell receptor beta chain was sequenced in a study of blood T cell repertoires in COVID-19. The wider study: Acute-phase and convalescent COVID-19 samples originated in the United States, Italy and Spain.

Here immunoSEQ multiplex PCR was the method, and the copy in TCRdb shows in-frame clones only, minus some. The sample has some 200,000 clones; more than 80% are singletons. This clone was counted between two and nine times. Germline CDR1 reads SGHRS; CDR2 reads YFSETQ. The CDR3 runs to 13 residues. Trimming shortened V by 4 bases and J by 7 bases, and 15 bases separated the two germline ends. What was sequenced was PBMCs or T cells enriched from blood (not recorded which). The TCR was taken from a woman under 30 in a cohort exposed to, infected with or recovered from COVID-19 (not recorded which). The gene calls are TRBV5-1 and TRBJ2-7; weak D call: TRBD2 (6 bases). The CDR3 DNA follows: TGCGCCAGCAGCGGCCGGGACTTTTCAGAGCAGTACTTC. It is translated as CASSGRDFSEQYF. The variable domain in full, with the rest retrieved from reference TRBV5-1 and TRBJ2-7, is KAGVTQTPRYLIKTRGQQVTLSCSPISGHRSVSWYQQTPGQGLQFLFEYFSETQRNKGNFPGRFSGRQFSNSRSEMNVSTLELGDSALYLCASSGRDFSEQYFGPGTRLTVT.